This T cell receptor beta chain is drawn from a study of blood T cell repertoires in COVID-19. Across the study: The United States, Italy and Spain were the sources of the acute and convalescent COVID-19 samples.

Germline V CDR1 and CDR2: MDHEN, SYDVKM. Losses at the gene ends were 4 bases for V and 7 bases for J; bases not matched to a gene: 22. This CDR3 region has 19 residues. The data were produced by immunoSEQ multiplex PCR, yet TCRdb's version contains in-frame clones alone and is incomplete. Altogether roughly 410,000 clones are present, 89% being singletons, with the ten largest covering 1.5% to 1.8%. Sequencing was done on a sample of peripheral blood. The sequence was obtained from a woman between 35 and 50 years old with COVID-19, enrolled during active disease. The chain combines TRBV28 with TRBJ2-5, with 9 bases fitting TRBD1. This CDR3 reads CASSYTGGGLRASKGTQYF. In DNA form, the CDR3 reads TGTGCCAGCAGTTACACAGGGGGCGGGCTACGAGCCTCCAAGGGGACCCAGTACTTC.